The TCR beta chain under discussion was sequenced for a study of siplizumab effects on memory and regulatory T cells. General observations from the study: Proliferating Tregs' suppressive function in siplizumab cultures went unconfirmed. In the presence of siplizumab, alloreactive sequences traceable to unstimulated CD4+ memory cells were significantly reduced. Unstimulated subset assignment was obtained for only a minor fraction of alloreactive clones. Only a minority of proliferating CD4+ or CD8+ clones had an assignable naive or memory phenotype, with roughly 75-95% lacking one.

The CDR3 consists of 15 residues. Germline loops: CDR1 SGHAT, CDR2 FQNNGV. V lost 1 base and J lost 4, with 13 bases in between. Libraries were prepared by immunoSEQ multiplex PCR; TCRdb keeps only in-frame clonotypes and omits some of them. The sample has tens of thousands of clones, approximately 88% seen once. This clone was counted once. No antigen is known for it. The receptor was isolated from a human donor in good health. V usage is TRBV11-2 and J usage is TRBJ2-5; D may be TRBD1 or TRBD2 (5 bases each). Source material: Tregs sorted from blood. CDR3 amino acids: CASSLGPGARETQYF. Here the CDR3 DNA reads TGTGCCAGCAGCTTAGGGCCCGGGGCGCGAGAGACCCAGTACTTC.